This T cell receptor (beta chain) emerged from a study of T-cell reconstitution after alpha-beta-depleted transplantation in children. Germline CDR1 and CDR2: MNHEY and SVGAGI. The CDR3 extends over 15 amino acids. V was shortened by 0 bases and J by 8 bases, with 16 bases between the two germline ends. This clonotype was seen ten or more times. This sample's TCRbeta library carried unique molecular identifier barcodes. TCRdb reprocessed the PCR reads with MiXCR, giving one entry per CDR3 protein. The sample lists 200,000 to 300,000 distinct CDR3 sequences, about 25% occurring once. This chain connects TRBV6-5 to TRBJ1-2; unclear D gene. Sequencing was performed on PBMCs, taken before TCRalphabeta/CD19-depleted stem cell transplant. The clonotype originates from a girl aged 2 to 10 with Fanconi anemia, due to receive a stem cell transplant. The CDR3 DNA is TGTGCCAGCAGTTACTCGGTATATCTTCTGGAGGGCTACACCTTC. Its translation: CASSYSVYLLEGYTF.